The clone carrying this T cell receptor beta chain was counted between two and nine times. This sample was included in a study of patients and donors after allogeneic stem cell transplantation. V was clipped by 3 bases and J by 0 bases, with 9 bases between them. The CDR3 consists of 14 residues. Germline CDR1 SGHRS, CDR2 YFSETQ. A single record per CDR3 protein comes from TCRdb applying MiXCR to the RT-PCR reads. The sample shows hundreds of thousands of distinct CDR3 sequences, 35% to 45% of them seen only once. This clonotype was sampled from a human donor who was either an allogeneic HSCT recipient or a stem cell or donor lymphocyte infusion donor (not recorded which). It is not recorded whose cells these are; they may come from a transplant donor. Sequenced input: blood, either unsorted or a sorted T cell fraction (not recorded which). The V gene is TRBV5-1, the J gene TRBJ1-1; no reliable D call. CDR3 sequence reads: CASSWERVNTEAFF. The DNA for the CDR3 is TGCGCCAGCAGCTGGGAACGGGTGAACACTGAAGCTTTCTTT.